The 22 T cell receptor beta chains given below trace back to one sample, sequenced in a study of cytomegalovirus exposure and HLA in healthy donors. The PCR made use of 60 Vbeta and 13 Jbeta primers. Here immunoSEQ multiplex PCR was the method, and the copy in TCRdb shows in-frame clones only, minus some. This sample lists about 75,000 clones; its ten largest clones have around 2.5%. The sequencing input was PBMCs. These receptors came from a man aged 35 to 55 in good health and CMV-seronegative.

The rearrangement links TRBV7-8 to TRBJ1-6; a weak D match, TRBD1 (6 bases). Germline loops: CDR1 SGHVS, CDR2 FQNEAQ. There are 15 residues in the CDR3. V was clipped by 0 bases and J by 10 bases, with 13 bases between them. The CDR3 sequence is CASSLATGFDSPLHF. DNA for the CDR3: TGTGCCAGCAGCTTAGCAACAGGGTTTGACTCACCCCTCCACTTT.

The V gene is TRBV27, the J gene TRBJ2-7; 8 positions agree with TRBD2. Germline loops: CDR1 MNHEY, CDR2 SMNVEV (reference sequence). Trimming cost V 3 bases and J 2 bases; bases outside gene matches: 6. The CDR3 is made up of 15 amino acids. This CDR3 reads CASSFKSGSTYEQYF. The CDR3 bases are TGTGCCAGCAGTTTTAAAAGCGGGAGTACCTACGAGCAGTACTTC.

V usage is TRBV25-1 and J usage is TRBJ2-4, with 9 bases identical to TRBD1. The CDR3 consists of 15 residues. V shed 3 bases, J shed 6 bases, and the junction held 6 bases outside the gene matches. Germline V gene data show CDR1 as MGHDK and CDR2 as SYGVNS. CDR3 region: CASSDHRGLGNIQYF. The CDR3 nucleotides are TGTGCCAGCAGTGACCACAGGGGGCTTGGAAACATTCAGTACTTC.

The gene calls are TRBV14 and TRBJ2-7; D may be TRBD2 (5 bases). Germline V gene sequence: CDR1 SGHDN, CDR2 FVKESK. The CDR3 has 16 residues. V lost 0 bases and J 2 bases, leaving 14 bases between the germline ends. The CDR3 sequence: CASSQDVTGSPYEQYF. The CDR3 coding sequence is TGTGCCAGCAGCCAAGATGTCACGGGGTCCCCCTACGAGCAGTACTTC.

Written as DNA, the CDR3 is TGCGCCAGCAGCCGAGGGACCGCGGGGCTCAGTCAGCCCCAGCATTTT. Amino acid sequence: CASSRGTAGLSQPQHF. The chain uses TRBV4-1 and TRBJ1-5, with D perhaps matching TRBD1 (5 bases). The V gene lost 4 bases and the J gene lost 6 bases, with 19 bases spanning the gap. The length of the CDR3 is 16 residues. The V gene's germline CDR1 is MGHRA and CDR2 YSYEKL.

DNA of the CDR3: TGTGCCAGCAGCCGCACAGGGACTAGCGAAGGCACAGATACGCAGTATTTT. Amino acids: CASSRTGTSEGTDTQYF. The chain recombines TRBV2 with TRBJ2-3; 10 bases are shared with TRBD2. The germline V gene encodes CDR1 SNHLY and CDR2 FYNNEI. This CDR3 spans 17 amino acids. Losses at the gene ends were 6 bases for V and 1 base for J; bases not matched to a gene: 10.

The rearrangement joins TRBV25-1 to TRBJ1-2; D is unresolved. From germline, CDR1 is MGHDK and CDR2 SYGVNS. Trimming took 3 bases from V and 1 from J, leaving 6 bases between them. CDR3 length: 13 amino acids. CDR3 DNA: TGTGCCAGCAGTGACAGGAATAACTATGGCTACACCTTC. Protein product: CASSDRNNYGYTF.

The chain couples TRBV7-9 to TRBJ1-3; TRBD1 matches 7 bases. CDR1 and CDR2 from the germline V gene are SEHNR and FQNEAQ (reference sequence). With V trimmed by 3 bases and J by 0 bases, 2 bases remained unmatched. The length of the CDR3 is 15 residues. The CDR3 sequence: CASSLNRGSGNTIYF. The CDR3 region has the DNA TGTGCCAGCAGCTTGAACAGGGGCTCTGGAAACACCATATATTTT.

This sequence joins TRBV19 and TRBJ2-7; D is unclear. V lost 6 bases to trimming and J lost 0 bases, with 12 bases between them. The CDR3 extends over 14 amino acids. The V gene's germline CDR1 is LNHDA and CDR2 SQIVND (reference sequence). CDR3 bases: TGTGCCAGTAGAGTAGCCCTAAACTCCTACGAGCAGTACTTC. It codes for CASRVALNSYEQYF. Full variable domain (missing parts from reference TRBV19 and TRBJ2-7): DGGITQSPKYLFRKEGQNVTLSCEQNLNHDAMYWYRQDPGQGLRLIYYSQIVNDFQKGDIAEGYSVSREKKESFPLTVTSAQKNPTAFYLCASRVALNSYEQYFGPGTRLTVT.

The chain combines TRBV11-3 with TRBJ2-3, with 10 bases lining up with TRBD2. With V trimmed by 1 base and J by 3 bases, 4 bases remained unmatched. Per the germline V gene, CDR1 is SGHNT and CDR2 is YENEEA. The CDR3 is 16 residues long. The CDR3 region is CASSLGTSGRTDTQYF. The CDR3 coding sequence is TGTGCCAGCAGCTTAGGGACTAGCGGTAGGACAGATACGCAGTATTTT.

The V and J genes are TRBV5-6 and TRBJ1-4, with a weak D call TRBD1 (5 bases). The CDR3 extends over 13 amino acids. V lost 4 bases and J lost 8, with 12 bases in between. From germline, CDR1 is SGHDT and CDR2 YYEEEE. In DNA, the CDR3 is TGTGCCAGCAGCGGCGGGGCGGACGAAAAACTGTTTTTT. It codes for CASSGGADEKLFF.

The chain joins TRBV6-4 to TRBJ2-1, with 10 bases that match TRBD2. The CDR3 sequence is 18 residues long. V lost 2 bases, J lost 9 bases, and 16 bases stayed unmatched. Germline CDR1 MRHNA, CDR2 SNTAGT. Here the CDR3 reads CASSDESSSGGHMGEQFF. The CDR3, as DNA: TGTGCCAGCAGTGACGAAAGTTCTAGCGGGGGCCACATGGGTGAGCAGTTCTTC.

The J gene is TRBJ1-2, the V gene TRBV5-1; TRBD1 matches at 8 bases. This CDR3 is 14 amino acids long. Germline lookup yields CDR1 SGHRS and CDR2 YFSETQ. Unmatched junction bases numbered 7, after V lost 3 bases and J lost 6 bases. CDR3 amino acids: CASSSKDRVDGYTF. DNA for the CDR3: TGCGCCAGCAGCTCTAAGGACAGGGTTGATGGCTACACCTTC.

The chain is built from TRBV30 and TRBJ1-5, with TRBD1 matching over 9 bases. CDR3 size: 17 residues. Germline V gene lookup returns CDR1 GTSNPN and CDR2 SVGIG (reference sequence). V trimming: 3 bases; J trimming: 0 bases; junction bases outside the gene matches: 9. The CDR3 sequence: CAWSTGGGLLSNQPQHF. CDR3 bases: TGTGCCTGGAGCACAGGGGGCGGGTTGCTTAGCAATCAGCCCCAGCATTTT.

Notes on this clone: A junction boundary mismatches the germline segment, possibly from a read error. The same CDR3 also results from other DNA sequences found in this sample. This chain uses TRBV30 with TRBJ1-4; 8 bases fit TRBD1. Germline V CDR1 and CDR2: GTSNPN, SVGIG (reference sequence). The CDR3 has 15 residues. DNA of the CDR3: TGCGCCTGGAGCGAACTACAGGGGGGAGAAGAAAAACTGTTTTTT. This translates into CAWSELQGGEEKLFF.

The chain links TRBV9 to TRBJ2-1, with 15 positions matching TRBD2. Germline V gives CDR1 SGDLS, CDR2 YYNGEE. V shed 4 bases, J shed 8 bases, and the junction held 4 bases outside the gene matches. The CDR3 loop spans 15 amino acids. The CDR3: CASSRTSGGAYEQFF. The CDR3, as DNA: TGTGCCAGCAGCAGGACTAGCGGGGGGGCCTATGAGCAGTTCTTC.

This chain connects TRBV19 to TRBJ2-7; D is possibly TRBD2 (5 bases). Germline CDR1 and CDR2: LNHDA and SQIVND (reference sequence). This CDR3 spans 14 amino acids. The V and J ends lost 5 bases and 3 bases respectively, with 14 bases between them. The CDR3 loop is CASSPPGSDYEQYF. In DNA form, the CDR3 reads TGTGCCAGTAGTCCCCCGGGGTCAGACTACGAGCAGTACTTC.

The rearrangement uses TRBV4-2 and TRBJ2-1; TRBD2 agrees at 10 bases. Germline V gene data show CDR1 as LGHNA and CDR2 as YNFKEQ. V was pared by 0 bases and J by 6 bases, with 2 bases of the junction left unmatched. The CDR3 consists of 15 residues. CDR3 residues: CASSQDPSGGNEQFF. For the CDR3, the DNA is TGTGCCAGCAGCCAAGATCCTAGCGGGGGCAATGAGCAGTTCTTC.

DNA of the CDR3: TGTGCCAGCAGTGACAGGGGGCTAGAAAAACTGTTTTTT. Its translation: CASSDRGLEKLFF. This chain joins TRBV6-4 and TRBJ1-4, with TRBD1 matching over 7 bases. The CDR3 runs to 13 residues. Losses at the gene ends were 2 bases for V and 8 bases for J; bases not matched to a gene: 2. Per germline, CDR1 MRHNA and CDR2 SNTAGT.

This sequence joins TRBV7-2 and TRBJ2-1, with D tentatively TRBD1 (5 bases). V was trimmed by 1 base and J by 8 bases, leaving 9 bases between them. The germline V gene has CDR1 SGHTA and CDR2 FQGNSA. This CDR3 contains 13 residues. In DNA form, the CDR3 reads TGTGCCAGCAGCTTAGAGGGGTCGCATGAGCAGTTCTTC. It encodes CASSLEGSHEQFF.

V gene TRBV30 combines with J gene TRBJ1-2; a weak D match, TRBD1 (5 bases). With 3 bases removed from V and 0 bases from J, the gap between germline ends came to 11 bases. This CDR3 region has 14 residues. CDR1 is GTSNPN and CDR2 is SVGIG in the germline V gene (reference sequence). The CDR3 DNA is TGTGCCTGGAGCCCAACGGGGGCTAACTATGGCTACACCTTC. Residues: CAWSPTGANYGYTF.

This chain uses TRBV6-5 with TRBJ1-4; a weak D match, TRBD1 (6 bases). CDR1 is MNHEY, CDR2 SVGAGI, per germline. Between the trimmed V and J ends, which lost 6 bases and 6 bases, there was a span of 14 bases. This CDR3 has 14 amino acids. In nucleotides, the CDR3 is TGTGCCAGCAGAAAAGGACAGCGAGATGAAAAACTGTTTTTT. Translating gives CASRKGQRDEKLFF.